The 5 T cell receptor beta chains presented below share a single source sample, sequenced in a study of T cell responses to AZD1222 COVID-19 vaccine. Clones were read by immunoSEQ multiplex PCR, and TCRdb kept only the in-frame ones, dropping some. The sample lists about 190,000 clones, more than 75% seen once, with over 0.85% in the top ten. The material sequenced was peripheral blood, taken on day 0 of AZD1222 vaccination. The receptors originated from an adult in good health.

This clone was counted a single time. The chain combines TRBV19 with TRBJ1-2; D is unresolved. Trimming left V 3 bases short and J 0 bases short, with 8 bases between. CDR1 is LNHDA and CDR2 is SQIVND in the germline V gene (reference sequence). This CDR3 has 14 residues. CDR3 protein: CASSIRETNYGYTF. The CDR3, as DNA: TGTGCCAGTAGTATTCGAGAGACTAACTATGGCTACACCTTC.

This clone appeared a single time. The V gene is TRBV7-3, the J gene TRBJ1-1; TRBD1 agrees at 7 bases. V dropped 5 bases and J dropped 0; count of bases not matched to a gene: 3. The CDR3 has 14 residues. Germline V gene data show CDR1 as SGHTA and CDR2 as FQGTGA. In DNA form, the CDR3 reads TGTGCCAGCAGCATTGGGACAGTGAACACTGAAGCTTTCTTT. Residues: CASSIGTVNTEAFF. The variable domain in full, completed from reference TRBV7-3 and TRBJ1-1, reads GAGVSQTPSNKVTEKGKYVELRCDPISGHTALYWYRQSLGQGPEFLIYFQGTGAADDSGLPNDRFFAVRPEGSVSTLKIQRTERGDSAVYLCASSIGTVNTEAFFGQGTRLTVV.

This sequence joins TRBV19 and TRBJ2-5, with D perhaps matching TRBD1 (7 bases). This CDR3 has 16 residues. CDR1 is LNHDA and CDR2 is SQIVND in the germline V gene (reference sequence). V was clipped by 2 bases and J by 4 bases, with 17 bases between them. The CDR3 sequence is CASSISSGGQRETQYF. The CDR3 DNA is TGTGCCAGTAGTATATCTTCAGGGGGGCAGAGAGAGACCCAGTACTTC.

The rearrangement uses TRBV7-2 and TRBJ2-3; TRBD1 or TRBD2 may be the D gene (5 bases each). CDR1 and CDR2 (germline): SGHTA, FQGNSA. V was shortened by 2 bases and J by 2 bases, with 8 bases between the two germline ends. This CDR3 contains 14 residues. CDR3 bases: TGTGCCAGCAGCTTACGAGGGGCCACAGATACGCAGTATTTT. It yields the protein CASSLRGATDTQYF.

This sequence joins TRBV7-7 and TRBJ2-5; D unclear. There are 14 residues in the CDR3. CDR1 is SSHAT, CDR2 FNYEAQ, per germline (reference sequence). Deletions cut 1 base from V and 5 bases from J, with 11 bases between. CDR3 in amino acids: CASSLVGMRETQYF. CDR3 DNA sequence: TGTGCCAGCAGCTTAGTTGGGATGAGGGAGACCCAGTACTTC.